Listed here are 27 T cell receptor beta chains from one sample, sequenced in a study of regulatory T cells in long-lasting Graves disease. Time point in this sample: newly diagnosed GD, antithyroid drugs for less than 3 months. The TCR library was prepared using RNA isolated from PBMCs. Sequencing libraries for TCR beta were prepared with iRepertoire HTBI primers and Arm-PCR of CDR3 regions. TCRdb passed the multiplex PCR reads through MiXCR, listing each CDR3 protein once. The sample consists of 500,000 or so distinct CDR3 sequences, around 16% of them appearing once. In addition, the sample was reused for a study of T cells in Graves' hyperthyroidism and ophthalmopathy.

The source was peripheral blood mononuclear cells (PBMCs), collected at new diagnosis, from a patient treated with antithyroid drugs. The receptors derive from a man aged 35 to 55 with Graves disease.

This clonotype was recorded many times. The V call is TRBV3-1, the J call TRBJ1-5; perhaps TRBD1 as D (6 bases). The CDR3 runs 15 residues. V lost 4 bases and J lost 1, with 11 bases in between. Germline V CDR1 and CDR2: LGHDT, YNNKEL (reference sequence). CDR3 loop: CASSLRGQSNQPQHF. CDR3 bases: TGTGCCAGCAGCCTACGAGGACAGAGCAATCAGCCCCAGCATTTT.

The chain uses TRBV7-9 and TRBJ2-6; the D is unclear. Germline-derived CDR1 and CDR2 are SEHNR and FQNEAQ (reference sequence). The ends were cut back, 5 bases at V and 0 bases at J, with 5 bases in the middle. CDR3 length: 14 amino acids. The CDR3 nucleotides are TGTGCCAGCAGCCTGACCTCTGGGGCCAACGTCCTGACTTTC. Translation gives CASSLTSGANVLTF.

For the CDR3, the DNA is TGTGCCAGCAGGACAACCTCAGGGACTGGGGGCGCGCGAGATACGCAGTATTTT. Its translation: CASRTTSGTGGARDTQYF. The chain carries TRBV12-3 or TRBV12-4 and TRBJ2-3, with D perhaps being TRBD1 or TRBD2 (6 bases each). The CDR3 covers 18 residues. The V gene lost 6 bases and the J gene lost 5 bases, with 27 bases spanning the gap.

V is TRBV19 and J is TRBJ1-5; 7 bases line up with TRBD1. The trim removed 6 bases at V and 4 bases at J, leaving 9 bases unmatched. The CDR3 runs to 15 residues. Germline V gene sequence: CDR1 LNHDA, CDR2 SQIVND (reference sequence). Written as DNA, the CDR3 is TGTGCCAGTAGATCACGACCACAGGGGAATCAGCCCCAGCATTTT. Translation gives CASRSRPQGNQPQHF.

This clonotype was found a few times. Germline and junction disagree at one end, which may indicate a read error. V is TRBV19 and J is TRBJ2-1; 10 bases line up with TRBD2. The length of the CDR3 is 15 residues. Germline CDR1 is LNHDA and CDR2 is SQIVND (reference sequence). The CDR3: CASKKTASGSHERFF. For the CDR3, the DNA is TGTGCCAGTAAAAAAACGGCTAGCGGGAGTCATGAGCGGTTCTTC.

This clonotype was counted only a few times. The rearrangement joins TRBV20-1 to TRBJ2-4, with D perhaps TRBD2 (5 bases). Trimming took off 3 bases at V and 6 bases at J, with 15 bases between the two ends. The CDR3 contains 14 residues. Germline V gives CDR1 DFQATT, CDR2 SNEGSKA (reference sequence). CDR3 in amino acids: CSARLASRVNIQYF. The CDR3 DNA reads TGCAGTGCTAGGTTGGCTAGCCGCGTAAACATTCAGTACTTC.

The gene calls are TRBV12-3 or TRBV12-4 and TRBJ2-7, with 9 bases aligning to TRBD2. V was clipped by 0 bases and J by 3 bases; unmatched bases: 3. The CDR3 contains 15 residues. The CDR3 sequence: CASSLAGLANYEQYF. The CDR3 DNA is TGTGCCAGCAGTTTAGCGGGACTAGCTAACTACGAGCAGTACTTC.

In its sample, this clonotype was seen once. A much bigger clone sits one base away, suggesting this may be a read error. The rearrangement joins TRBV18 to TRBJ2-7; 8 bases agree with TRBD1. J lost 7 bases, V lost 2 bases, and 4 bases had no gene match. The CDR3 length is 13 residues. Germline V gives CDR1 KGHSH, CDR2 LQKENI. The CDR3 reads CASSPMTGEEQYF. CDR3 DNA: TGTGCCAGCTCACCAATGACAGGGGAGGAGCAGTACTTC.

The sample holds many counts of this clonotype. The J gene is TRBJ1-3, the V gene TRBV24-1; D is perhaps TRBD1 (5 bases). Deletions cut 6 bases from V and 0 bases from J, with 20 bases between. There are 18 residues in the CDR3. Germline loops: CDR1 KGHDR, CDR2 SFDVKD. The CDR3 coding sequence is TGTGCCACCAGTACTGCGGTTGGACACCTAAACTCTGGAAACACCATATATTTT. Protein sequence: CATSTAVGHLNSGNTIYF.

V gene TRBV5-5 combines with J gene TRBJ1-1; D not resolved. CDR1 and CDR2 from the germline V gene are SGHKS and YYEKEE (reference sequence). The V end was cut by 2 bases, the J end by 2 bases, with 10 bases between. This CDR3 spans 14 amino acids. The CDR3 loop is CASSFDTGNTEAFF. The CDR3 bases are TGTGCCAGCAGCTTCGACACGGGCAACACTGAAGCTTTCTTT.

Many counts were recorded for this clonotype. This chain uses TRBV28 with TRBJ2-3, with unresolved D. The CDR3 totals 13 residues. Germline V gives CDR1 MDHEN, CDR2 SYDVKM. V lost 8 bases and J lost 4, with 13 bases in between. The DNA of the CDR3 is TGTGCCAGCCTCGCTACAGCTTCAGATACGCAGTATTTT. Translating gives CASLATASDTQYF.

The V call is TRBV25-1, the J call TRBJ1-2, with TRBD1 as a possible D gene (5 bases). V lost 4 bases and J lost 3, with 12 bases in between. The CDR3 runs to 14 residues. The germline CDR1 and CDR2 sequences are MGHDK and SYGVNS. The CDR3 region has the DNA TGTGCCAGCAGTGCCTCCGGGGCTTACTATGGCTACACCTTC. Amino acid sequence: CASSASGAYYGYTF.

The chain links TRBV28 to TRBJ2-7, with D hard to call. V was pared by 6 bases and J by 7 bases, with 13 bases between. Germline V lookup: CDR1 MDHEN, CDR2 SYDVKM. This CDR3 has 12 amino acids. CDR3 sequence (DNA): TGTGCCAGCAGCTCACTGTACAATGAGCAGTACTTC. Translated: CASSSLYNEQYF.

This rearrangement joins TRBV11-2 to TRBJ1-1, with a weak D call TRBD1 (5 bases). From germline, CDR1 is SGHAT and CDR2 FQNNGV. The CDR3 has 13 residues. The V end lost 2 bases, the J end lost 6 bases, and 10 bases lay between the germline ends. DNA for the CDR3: TGTGCCAGCAGCTTACGTAGGGGCGCTGAAGCTTTCTTT. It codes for CASSLRRGAEAFF.

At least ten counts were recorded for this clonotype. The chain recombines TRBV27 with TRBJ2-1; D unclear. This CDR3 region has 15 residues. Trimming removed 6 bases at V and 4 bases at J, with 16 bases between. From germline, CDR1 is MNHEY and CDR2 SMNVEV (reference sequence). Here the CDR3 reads CASSRSRVGYNEQFF. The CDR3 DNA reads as TGTGCCAGCAGCCGCTCAAGGGTGGGTTACAATGAGCAGTTCTTC.

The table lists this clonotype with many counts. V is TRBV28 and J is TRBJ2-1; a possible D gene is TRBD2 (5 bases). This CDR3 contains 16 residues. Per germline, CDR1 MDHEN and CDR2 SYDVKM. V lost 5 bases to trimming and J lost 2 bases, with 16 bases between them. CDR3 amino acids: CASSPYFGETYNEQFF. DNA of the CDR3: TGTGCCAGCAGTCCTTACTTCGGGGAAACCTACAATGAGCAGTTCTTC.

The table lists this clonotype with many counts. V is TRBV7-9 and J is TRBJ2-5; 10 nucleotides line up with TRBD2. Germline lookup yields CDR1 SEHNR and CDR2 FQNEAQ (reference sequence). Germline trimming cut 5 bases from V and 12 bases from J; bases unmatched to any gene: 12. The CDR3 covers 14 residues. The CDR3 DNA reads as TGTGCCAGCAGCCCGGGGACTAGCGCTAGTACTGAGTACTTC. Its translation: CASSPGTSASTEYF.

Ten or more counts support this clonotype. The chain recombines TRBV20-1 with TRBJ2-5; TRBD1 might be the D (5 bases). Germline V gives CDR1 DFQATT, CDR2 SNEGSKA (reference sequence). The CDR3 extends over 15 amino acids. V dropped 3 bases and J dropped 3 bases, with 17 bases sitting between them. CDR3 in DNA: TGCAGTGCTAGGAGGACATACCGCATCGAAGAGACCCAGTACTTC. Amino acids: CSARRTYRIEETQYF.

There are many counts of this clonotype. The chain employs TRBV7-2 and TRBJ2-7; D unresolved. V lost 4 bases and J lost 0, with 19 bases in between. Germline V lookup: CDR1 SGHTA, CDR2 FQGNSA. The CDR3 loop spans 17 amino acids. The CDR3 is CASSSHPRPLGSYEQYF. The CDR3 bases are TGTGCCAGCAGCTCCCACCCCCGACCTCTTGGCTCCTACGAGCAGTACTTC.

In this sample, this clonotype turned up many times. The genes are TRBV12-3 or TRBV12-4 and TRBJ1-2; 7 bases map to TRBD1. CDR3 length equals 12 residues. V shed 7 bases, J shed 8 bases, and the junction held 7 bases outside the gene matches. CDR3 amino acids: CASTLTGNGYTF. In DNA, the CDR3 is TGTGCCAGCACCCTGACAGGGAACGGCTACACCTTC.

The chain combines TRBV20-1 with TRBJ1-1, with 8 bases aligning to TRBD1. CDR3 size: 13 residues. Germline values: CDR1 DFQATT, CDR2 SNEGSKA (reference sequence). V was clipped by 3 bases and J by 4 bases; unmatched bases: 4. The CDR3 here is CSASHTGGTEAFF. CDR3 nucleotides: TGCAGTGCTAGTCACACAGGGGGCACTGAAGCTTTCTTT.

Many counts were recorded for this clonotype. Written as DNA, the CDR3 is TGTGCCAGCAGTTTAATAGTCGGGTGGAACACTGAAGCTTTCTTT. Translating it yields CASSLIVGWNTEAFF. J is TRBJ1-1 and V is TRBV28; unclear D gene. Per the germline V gene, CDR1 is MDHEN and CDR2 is SYDVKM. Deletions cut 2 bases from V and 1 base from J, with 11 bases between. The CDR3 sequence is 15 residues long.

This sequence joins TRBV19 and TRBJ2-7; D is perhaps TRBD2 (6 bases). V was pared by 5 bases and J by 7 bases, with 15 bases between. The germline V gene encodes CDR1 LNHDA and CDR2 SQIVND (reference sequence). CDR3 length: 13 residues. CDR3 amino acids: CASSSPGLREQYF. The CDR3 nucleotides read TGTGCCAGTAGTTCCCCGGGACTCAGGGAGCAGTACTTC.

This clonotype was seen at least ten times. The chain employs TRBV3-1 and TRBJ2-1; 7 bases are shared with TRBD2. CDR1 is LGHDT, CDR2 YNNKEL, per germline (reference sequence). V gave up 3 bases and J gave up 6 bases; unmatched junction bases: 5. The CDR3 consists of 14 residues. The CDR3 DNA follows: TGTGCCAGCAGCCACCATGGGACTACCAATGAGCAGTTCTTC. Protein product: CASSHHGTTNEQFF.

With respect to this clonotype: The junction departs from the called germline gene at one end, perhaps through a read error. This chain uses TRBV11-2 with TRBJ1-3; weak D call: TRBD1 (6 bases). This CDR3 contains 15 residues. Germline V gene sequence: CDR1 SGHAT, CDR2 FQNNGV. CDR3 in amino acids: CVSSRGGLAGNTIYF. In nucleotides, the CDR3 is TGTGTCAGCAGCCGGGGGGGCTTAGCTGGAAACACCATATATTTT. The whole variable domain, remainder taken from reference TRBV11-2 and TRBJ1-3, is EAGVAQSPRYKIIEKRQSVAFWCNPISGHATLYWYQQILGQGPKLLIQFQNNGVVDDSQLPKDRFSAERLKGVDSTLKIQPAKLEDSAVYLCVSSRGGLAGNTIYFGEGSWLTVV.

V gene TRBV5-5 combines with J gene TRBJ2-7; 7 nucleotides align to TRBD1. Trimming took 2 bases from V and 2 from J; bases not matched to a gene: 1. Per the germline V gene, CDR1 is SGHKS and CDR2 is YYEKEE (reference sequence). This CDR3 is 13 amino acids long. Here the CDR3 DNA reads TGTGCCAGCAGCTTTCAGGGGGCCTACGAGCAGTACTTC. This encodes CASSFQGAYEQYF.

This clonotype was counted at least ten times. The CDR3 DNA sequence: TGTGCCAGCTCACCATTATCCGGGACGGATGAAAAACTGTTTTTT. Its translation: CASSPLSGTDEKLFF. The chain combines TRBV18 with TRBJ1-4; weak D call: TRBD1 (5 bases). Trimming removed 2 bases at V and 6 bases at J, with 13 bases between. This CDR3 has 15 amino acids. Germline values: CDR1 KGHSH, CDR2 LQKENI.